The sequence of this TCR beta chain was determined in a study of patients and donors after allogeneic stem cell transplantation. The junction had 5 bases not matched to a gene; V was cut back by 0 bases and J by 6 bases. The CDR3 has 15 residues. The V gene's germline CDR1 is SGHKS and CDR2 YYEKEE (reference sequence). TCRdb itself ran the RT-PCR reads through MiXCR, one entry per CDR3 protein. The sample has about 25,000 distinct CDR3 sequences; approximately 42% are singletons. Sample: blood, either unsorted or a sorted T cell fraction (not recorded which). The rearrangement joins TRBV5-5 to TRBJ2-7, with 11 bases aligning to TRBD2. The TCR sequence derives from a human donor who was either an allogeneic HSCT recipient or a stem cell or donor lymphocyte infusion donor (not recorded which). It is not recorded whose cells these are; they may come from a transplant donor. The CDR3 region has the DNA TGTGCCAGCAGCTTGGTGGCTAGCGGGAGGAGCGAGCAGTACTTC. Amino acid sequence: CASSLVASGRSEQYF.